This T cell receptor (beta chain) is from a study of neurological immune-mediated disorders. Time point given: longitudinal time-point 2. TCRdb reprocessed the 5' RACE reads with MiXCR, giving one entry per CDR3 protein. This table holds approximately 31,000 distinct CDR3 sequences, about 13% found once. V lost 0 bases to trimming and J lost 1 base, with 10 bases between them. Germline lookup yields CDR1 SGHRS and CDR2 YFSETQ. The length of the CDR3 is 15 residues. This clonotype was counted many times. The sample taken for sequencing was PBMCs. The source of this sequence is a woman aged 40-49 years in good health. This chain uses TRBV5-1 with TRBJ1-1; D may be TRBD1 (6 bases). This chain's CDR3 is CASSLGATGNTEAFF. The CDR3 DNA sequence: TGCGCCAGCAGCTTGGGGGCGACAGGGAACACTGAAGCTTTCTTT.